This passage covers 20 T cell receptor beta chains from one sample sequenced in a study of blood T cell repertoires in COVID-19. Using immunoSEQ multiplex PCR, the repertoire was profiled, and TCRdb retains in-frame clones only, with some absent. Of 65,000 to 75,000 clones listed, 86% are singletons. The sequencing input was peripheral blood. These receptors originate from a man between 45 and 60 years old with active COVID-19.

V is TRBV18 and J is TRBJ2-3, with 8 bases matching TRBD2. The CDR3 consists of 14 residues. Germline assignment: CDR1 KGHSH and CDR2 LQKENI. With V trimmed by 2 bases and J by 4 bases, 2 bases remained unmatched. CDR3 region: CASSPSGGADTQYF. In nucleotides, the CDR3 is TGTGCCAGCTCACCATCGGGAGGGGCAGATACGCAGTATTTT.

This sequence joins TRBV7-3 and TRBJ1-1, with D possibly matching TRBD1 (5 bases). The V end was cut by 1 base, the J end by 7 bases, with 13 bases between. Germline lookup yields CDR1 SGHTA and CDR2 FQGTGA. The CDR3 sequence is 14 residues long. The CDR3 sequence is CASSLIGPGGEAFF. The CDR3 DNA sequence: TGTGCCAGCAGCTTAATTGGGCCCGGGGGTGAAGCTTTCTTT.

This clone was seen once. This chain connects TRBV5-1 to TRBJ2-2; 8 nucleotides align to TRBD1. The germline V gene encodes CDR1 SGHRS and CDR2 YFSETQ. The V segment lost 0 bases and the J segment 5 bases; nucleotides outside the gene matches: 0. This CDR3 region has 14 residues. CDR3 bases: TGCGCCAGCAGCTTGGGACAGGGGACCGGGGAGCTGTTTTTT. Protein product: CASSLGQGTGELFF.

This clone was picked up a small number of times. The chain has TRBV7-9 and TRBJ2-3; a possible D gene is TRBD1 (6 bases). Germline CDR1 is SEHNR and CDR2 is FQNEAQ (reference sequence). The V gene lost 6 bases and the J gene lost 2 bases, with 9 bases spanning the gap. The CDR3 length is 13 residues. The CDR3 DNA reads TGTGCCAGCAGAAAGGGGGACACAGATACGCAGTATTTT. It codes for CASRKGDTDTQYF.

The V call is TRBV29-1, the J call TRBJ2-5, with unresolved D. This CDR3 has 14 amino acids. In germline, CDR1 is SQVTM, CDR2 ANQGSEA. Trimming pared 0 bases from V and 5 bases from J, leaving 13 bases between. For the CDR3, the DNA is TGCAGCGTTGAAGATCCCCTTCGGTTGGAGACCCAGTACTTC. As protein: CSVEDPLRLETQYF.

The chain has TRBV3-1 (or the pseudogene TRBV3-2) and TRBJ2-7, with 9 bases matching TRBD1. The CDR3 runs to 15 residues. Germline CDR1 LGHDT, CDR2 YNNKEL (reference sequence). V lost 0 bases and J lost 4; bases outside the gene matches: 4. The CDR3 reads CASSQEAGQGYEQYF. CDR3 DNA sequence: TGTGCCAGCAGCCAAGAGGCCGGACAGGGGTACGAGCAGTACTTC.

This clone was detected only a few times. The rearrangement joins TRBV19 to TRBJ2-3; 11 bases match TRBD2. The length of the CDR3 is 15 residues. Germline V gene sequence: CDR1 LNHDA, CDR2 SQIVND (reference sequence). After removal of 3 bases from V and 7 bases from J, the junction contained 6 bases not matched to a gene. In nucleotides, the CDR3 is TGTGCCAGTAGTATCACCCTAGCGGGGGGCCATACGCAGTATTTT. It codes for CASSITLAGGHTQYF.

The CDR3 DNA reads as TGTGCCAGCAGCCAAGCCCGGGGGAAGGGTTTCTTT. Translated: CASSQARGKGFF. This sequence joins TRBV3-1 (or the pseudogene TRBV3-2) and TRBJ1-1, with a possible D match to TRBD1 (5 bases). Between the trimmed V and J ends, which lost 1 base and 13 bases, there was a span of 13 bases. The V gene's germline CDR1 is LGHDT and CDR2 YNNKEL (reference sequence). This CDR3 is built from 12 residues.

The rearrangement links TRBV10-3 to TRBJ2-1; D not certain. The germline CDR1 and CDR2 sequences are ENHRY and SYGVKD. Trimming took off 0 bases at V and 6 bases at J, with 9 bases between the two ends. The CDR3 length is 14 residues. Written as DNA, the CDR3 is TGTGCCATCAGTGAGTCGAGGAACTCCAATGAGCAGTTCTTC. Its translation: CAISESRNSNEQFF.

The chain joins TRBV18 to TRBJ2-2; tentative D call: TRBD2 (6 bases). Germline assignment: CDR1 KGHSH and CDR2 LQKENI. There are 15 residues in the CDR3. The ends were cut back, 6 bases at V and 3 bases at J, with 14 bases in the middle. For the CDR3, the DNA is TGTGCCAGCTCTCCGCGGGACTTAGACACCGGGGAGCTGTTTTTT. Encoded protein: CASSPRDLDTGELFF.

In this sample, this clone turned up many times. The chain uses TRBV9 and TRBJ2-2; 10 bases line up with TRBD2. The V gene's germline CDR1 is SGDLS and CDR2 YYNGEE. CDR3 size: 16 residues. Unmatched junction bases numbered 10, after V lost 4 bases and J lost 7 bases. The CDR3 sequence: CASSPGDSGRFGELFF. In nucleotides, the CDR3 is TGTGCCAGCAGCCCAGGGGATAGCGGGAGGTTCGGGGAGCTGTTTTTT.

The gene calls are TRBV2 and TRBJ1-6, with D unclear. CDR1 and CDR2 from the germline V gene are SNHLY and FYNNEI. CDR3 length: 13 residues. Deletions cut 3 bases from V and 8 bases from J, with 8 bases between. The CDR3 coding sequence is TGTGCCAGCAGTGAGAACGGGGATTCACCCCTCCACTTT. Its protein is CASSENGDSPLHF.

The chain recombines TRBV20-1 with TRBJ2-7; the D gene is possibly TRBD2 (6 bases). Germline CDR1 reads DFQATT; CDR2 reads SNEGSKA (reference sequence). V lost 4 bases and J lost 7, with 11 bases in between. This CDR3 has 11 amino acids. The CDR3 DNA follows: TGCAGTGCTAACGGGGGTCGGGAGCAGTACTTC. As protein: CSANGGREQYF.

The rearrangement uses TRBV6-5 and TRBJ2-7; 7 bases are shared with TRBD1. This CDR3 has 13 amino acids. In germline, CDR1 is MNHEY, CDR2 SVGAGI. Trimming took 3 bases from V and 8 from J; bases not matched to a gene: 7. CDR3 amino acids: CASSYFRQGQQYF. Written as DNA, the CDR3 is TGTGCCAGCAGTTATTTCCGACAGGGACAGCAGTACTTC.

This clone was seen only once. The J gene is TRBJ1-1, the V gene TRBV5-1; 9 bases map to TRBD1. The germline CDR1 and CDR2 sequences are SGHRS and YFSETQ. After removal of 2 bases from V and 3 bases from J, the junction contained 5 bases not matched to a gene. This CDR3 spans 15 amino acids. As DNA, the CDR3 is TGCGCCAGCAGCTTACAGGGGGCTGCGGACACTGAAGCTTTCTTT. Encoded protein: CASSLQGAADTEAFF.

The rearrangement joins TRBV14 to TRBJ1-5; 7 nucleotides line up with TRBD1. The V gene's germline CDR1 is SGHDN and CDR2 FVKESK. Trimming took 4 bases from V and 7 from J; bases not matched to a gene: 4. The CDR3 sequence is 13 residues long. CDR3 sequence (DNA): TGTGCCAGCAGCCGCGGACAGGCGCAGCCCCAGCATTTT. Protein sequence: CASSRGQAQPQHF.

This clone was seen more than once but under ten times. The chain carries TRBV5-4 and TRBJ1-3; D might be TRBD1 (5 bases). The germline V gene encodes CDR1 SGHNT and CDR2 YYREEE (reference sequence). The CDR3 spans 15 residues. V lost 3 bases, J lost 0 bases, and 10 bases lay in between. CDR3: CASSSRQSSGNTIYF. The CDR3 nucleotides read TGTGCCAGCAGCTCTCGACAGAGCTCTGGAAACACCATATATTTT.

The rearrangement uses TRBV5-4 and TRBJ2-3; 9 bases align to TRBD1. The CDR3 has 13 residues. V lost 7 bases to trimming and J lost 5 bases; unmatched junction nucleotides: 5. The germline gives CDR1 SGHNT, CDR2 YYREEE (reference sequence). The CDR3 sequence is CASSDRGVDTQYF. The DNA for the CDR3 is TGTGCCAGCTCCGACAGGGGGGTAGATACGCAGTATTTT. Full variable domain (rest looked up from reference TRBV5-4 and TRBJ2-3): ETGVTQSPTHLIKTRGQQVTLRCSSQSGHNTVSWYQQALGQGPQFIFQYYREEENGRGNFPPRFSGLQFPNYSSELNVNALELDDSALYLCASSDRGVDTQYFGPGTRLTVL.

This clone was counted a few times. The chain joins TRBV28 to TRBJ1-1, with D perhaps matching TRBD1 (5 bases). Looked up from germline, CDR1 is MDHEN and CDR2 is SYDVKM. The CDR3 spans 11 residues. The V gene lost 10 bases and the J gene lost 3 bases, with 9 bases spanning the gap. CDR3 loop: CATGPYTEAFF. The CDR3 DNA is TGTGCCACAGGGCCCTACACTGAAGCTTTCTTT. Using reference TRBV28 and TRBJ1-1 for the parts outside the CDR3, the full variable domain is DVKVTQSSRYLVKRTGEKVFLECVQDMDHENMFWYRQDPGLGLRLIYFSYDVKMKEKGDIPEGYSVSREKKERFSLILESASTNQTSMYLCATGPYTEAFFGQGTRLTVV.

This chain uses TRBV28 with TRBJ2-1, with 8 nucleotides matching TRBD2. V shed 2 bases, J shed 9 bases, and the junction held 9 bases outside the gene matches. The germline V gene has CDR1 MDHEN and CDR2 SYDVKM. The CDR3 sequence is 15 residues long. The CDR3 loop is CASSLGSGGLPEQFF. In DNA, the CDR3 is TGTGCCAGCAGTTTAGGGAGCGGGGGACTCCCTGAGCAGTTCTTC.